A selection of T cell receptor beta chains follows, all from one sample in a study of blood T cell repertoires in COVID-19. Data came from immunoSEQ multiplex PCR; TCRdb stores just in-frame clones and leaves some out. This sample yields around 200,000 clones, of which 70% to 90% are seen a single time; 9.8% belongs to the top ten. The sample comprised peripheral blood. The source is a woman of 80 years or more with acute or convalescent COVID-19. CDR3s leave out the opening cysteine and the closing phenylalanine or tryptophan. Each record gives: V gene, J gene, CDR3 protein.

TRBV6-5	TRBJ1-4	ASRPTGEANEKLF
TRBV10-3	TRBJ2-7	AIRGAAGGRTSGIPSYEQY
TRBV5-8	TRBJ1-1	ASSQGTGGFTEAF
TRBV7-9	TRBJ1-3	ASSINSGNTIY
TRBV5-8	TRBJ1-5	ASSLFNGYQPQH
TRBV7-2	TRBJ2-5	ASSSNRGAQETQY
TRBV7-2	TRBJ2-7	ASSLTGTRHYEQY
TRBV7-9	TRBJ1-6	ASSLVGNTDYNSPLH
TRBV6-5	TRBJ1-1	ASSYDTRRTF
TRBV5-8	TRBJ1-2	ASSYNRGHPGGYT
TRBV25-1	TRBJ2-7	ASSDPWASGSSRQY
TRBV5-1	TRBJ2-3	ASSLSGSDTQY
TRBV20-1	TRBJ2-1	SASFIDRGGSNEQF
TRBV12-3/TRBV12-4	TRBJ1-5	ASSGQGFQPQH
TRBV5-1	TRBJ2-1	ASSLGPASNEQF
TRBV7-8	TRBJ2-7	ASSLALAFRGEQY
TRBV6-5	TRBJ2-3	ASSPGGRTDTQY
TRBV6-6	TRBJ2-5	ASSPLGQGGGQETQY
TRBV5-1	TRBJ2-6	ASSITSGSSGANVLT
TRBV6-5	TRBJ1-2	ASTAQGAYYGYT
TRBV2	TRBJ1-2	ASSEWEVGQANYGYT
TRBV7-2	TRBJ1-2	ASSELQGADGYT
TRBV12-3/TRBV12-4	TRBJ2-2	ASTDRVGGELF
TRBV5-5	TRBJ2-2	ASSPSEGGTGELF
TRBV9	TRBJ2-2	ASSVGAGGPTGELF
TRBV11-2	TRBJ1-1	ASSFDYRALNTEAF
TRBV6-2/TRBV6-3	TRBJ1-2	ASSYSYLGRTTYGYT
TRBV5-1	TRBJ1-1	ASSLNRGQGGPEAF
TRBV5-5	TRBJ2-3	ASSLVAGGEDTQY
TRBV2	TRBJ2-7	ASSSGQGPYEQY
TRBV5-8	TRBJ1-2	ASSLGGQGWYGYT
TRBV13	TRBJ2-7	ASSLRQGNYEQY
TRBV7-9	TRBJ2-5	ASSLGGQLTETQY
TRBV30	TRBJ1-1	ACGKGPNTEAF
TRBV29-1	TRBJ1-1	SVGVTGGTEAF
TRBV3-1/TRBV3-2	TRBJ1-1	ASSPMTRQGAFAF
TRBV18	TRBJ1-6	ASSPYGQASSYNSPLH